Listed below are T cell receptor beta chains from one sample, sequenced in a study of blood T cell repertoires in COVID-19. Only in-frame clones appear in the TCRdb table, and some are missing; sequencing was by immunoSEQ multiplex PCR. The sample shows approximately 330,000 clones, around 90% of them seen only once. Sequencing input: peripheral blood. The receptors shown here come from a woman between 35 and 50 years old with COVID-19, enrolled during active disease. Both conserved end residues are part of each CDR3. The D gene is left open where the match is weak. Size is stated for part of the rows, as once, few or many counts, or as a class when the clone is expanded.

TRBV7-2,NA,NA,TRBJ1-4,TGTGCCAGCAGCTTAGTGATCGGGGGTGGCTTGACTAATGAAAAACTGTTTTTT,CASSLVIGGGLTNEKLFF
TRBV7-3,NA,NA,TRBJ1-4,TGTGCCAGCAGCCCCTCGGCGGGGTCAACTAATGAAAAACTGTTTTTT,CASSPSAGSTNEKLFF
TRBV7-2,NA,NA,TRBJ2-1,TGTGCCACCCAGGGGAGCTCCTACAATGAGCAGTTCTTC,CATQGSSYNEQFF
TRBV5-1,NA,NA,TRBJ1-1,TGCGCCAGCAGCCCCCAGGGGTTGAAGGGTAACACTGAAGCTTTCTTT,CASSPQGLKGNTEAFF
TRBV27,NA,NA,TRBJ2-7,TGTGCCAGCAGTACGTTGGGGACTGCGGTCTACGAGCAGTACTTC,CASSTLGTAVYEQYF
TRBV11-2,TRBD1,NA,TRBJ1-3,TGTGCCAGTTTTCCGGGACAGGGAGGTAAGGAGAACACCATATATTTT,CASFPGQGGKENTIYF
TRBV7-8,NA,NA,TRBJ1-3,TGTGCCAGCGCAAGACAGATATCTGGAAACACCATATATTTT,CASARQISGNTIYF
TRBV29-1,NA,NA,TRBJ1-2,TGCAGCGTTGAAGTTTGGTCAGGTGATGGCTACACCTTC,CSVEVWSGDGYTF
TRBV28,TRBD1,NA,TRBJ1-1,TGTGCCAGCAGTTCGCCCGGGACAGGGGTGAACACTGAAGCTTTCTTT,CASSSPGTGVNTEAFF
TRBV19,NA,NA,TRBJ2-3,TGTGCCAGTAGTACTAGCGTTAGCACAGATACGCAGTATTTT,CASSTSVSTDTQYF
TRBV4-1,NA,few,TRBJ1-6,TGCGCCACGGGGGAAATTCAGAGTAATTCACCCCTCCACTTT,CATGEIQSNSPLHF
TRBV2,TRBD1,few,TRBJ1-6,TGTGCCAGCAGCCGTACAGGGGTTAATTCACCCCTCCACTTT,CASSRTGVNSPLHF
TRBV2,NA,NA,TRBJ1-1,TGTGCCAGCAGTGGGGCCCTGAACACTGAAGCTTTCTTT,CASSGALNTEAFF
TRBV3-1/TRBV3-2,TRBD1,NA,TRBJ1-2,TGTGCCAGCAGCCCAACCCTTTCGGACAGGGCCTATGGCTACACCTTC,CASSPTLSDRAYGYTF
TRBV12-3/TRBV12-4,TRBD1,NA,TRBJ1-1,TGTGCCAGCAGTTTATCAGGGGGCGGAGAAGCTTTCTTT,CASSLSGGGEAFF
TRBV18,NA,NA,TRBJ1-6,TGTGCCAGCTCACCGTCCAGGGGCGTAAATAATTCACCCCTCCACTTT,CASSPSRGVNNSPLHF
TRBV7-2,NA,NA,TRBJ2-7,TGTGCCAGCAGCCTGGTACCTCAGGGTTCCGAGCAGTACTTC,CASSLVPQGSEQYF
TRBV30,NA,NA,TRBJ1-1,TGTGCCTGGAGTGTACGGACAATCGAAGCTTTCTTT,CAWSVRTIEAFF
TRBV6-6,TRBD2,NA,TRBJ2-7,TGTGCCAGCAGCCCTCGGGGGGGACTAGACGAGCAGTACTTC,CASSPRGGLDEQYF
TRBV7-2,TRBD1,NA,TRBJ2-3,TGTGCCAGCAAGCGAGACAGGGGGATCGCAGATACGCAGTATTTT,CASKRDRGIADTQYF
TRBV11-2,TRBD2,NA,TRBJ2-3,TGTGCCAGCAGCTTGGCTAGCGGGAGTTCGCAGTATTTT,CASSLASGSSQYF
TRBV28,TRBD2,once,TRBJ2-3,TGTGCCAGCAGTTTATGGGGGACTAGCGGAGGCACAGATACGCAGTATTTT,CASSLWGTSGGTDTQYF